This T cell receptor (beta chain) was profiled in a study of T-cell reconstitution after alpha-beta-depleted transplantation in children. Germline values: CDR1 GTSNPN, CDR2 SVGIG (reference sequence). This CDR3 region has 13 residues. Between the trimmed V and J ends, which lost 0 bases and 3 bases, there was a span of 8 bases. A few counts support this clonotype. Unique molecular identifiers were incorporated into the prepared TCRbeta library. TCRdb analysed the PCR reads with MiXCR anew, one entry per CDR3 protein. The profile shows about 230,000 distinct CDR3 sequences, about a tenth of them singletons.

This receptor was taken from a human donor who donated a stem cell graft to a child with acute lymphoblastic leukemia. Sequenced here: PBMCs from the stem cell graft donor, sampled from the stem cell graft. The chain joins TRBV30 to TRBJ1-2; TRBD1 might be the D (5 bases). The CDR3 sequence: CAWSVRGDYGYTF. The CDR3 coding sequence is TGTGCCTGGAGTGTTAGGGGCGACTATGGCTACACCTTC.